The T cell receptor (beta chain) described here comes from a study of blood T cell repertoires in COVID-19 (dated by TCRdb to about 2020). As for the study more broadly: The collaborator samples originated in the United States, Italy and Spain and spanned the acute and convalescent phases of COVID-19. The material from the prospective study consisted of cDNA or gDNA derived from T cells, B-cell-depleted T cells, or PBMCs. Deeply sampled blood TCRbeta repertoires from subjects exposed to, actively infected with, or recovered from COVID-19 were included in the dataset. The repertoires were released in a freely available public database intended as a resource for research on the immune response to SARS-CoV-2. Samples were obtained from the ongoing ImmuneRACE study (first 160 participants) and from 1,254 subjects provided by 6 global collaborators. Sample metadata almost always included a de-identified subject ID, COVID-19 status, age in years and sex. Where HLA class I and class II types were available, the types were taken from metadata supplied by the sample provider, not from assay-based typing.

TCRbeta CDR3 regions were amplified from genomic DNA by means of the immunoSEQ Assay, a bias-controlled multiplex PCR. In the original analysis: Within the assay, amplification of reference gene primers was used to estimate how many nucleated cells each sample contained. Sequence reads were collapsed and filtered to measure the absolute abundance of every unique TCRbeta CDR3 rearrangement. For each sample, productive Simpson clonality was calculated by taking the square root of Simpson's diversity index across productive rearrangements. TCRdb took this table from immuneACCESS and kept in-frame rearrangements with V and J called. Such tables lack part of the clones; where checked against another copy, unresolved V genes explain under half of the gap, and the rest is unexplained. The DNA was the basis for D and trimming; V, J and clone size are from that table. This sample has just over 85,000 clones in its table, and roughly 87% of those were observed once. The ten largest clones take up 7.5% to 9.5% of the sample.

Overall study outcomes, separate from this receptor: The quantity of clinical and demographic metadata differed by source and by participant and was supplied without curation.

Collaborating institutions collected whole blood in K2EDTA tubes following their own protocols. Collaborator samples were shipped for TCRbeta analysis as frozen whole blood, isolated PBMCs, or DNA extracted from either sample type. About this clone: Its antigen is still unknown. There are no base qualities to consult, and no much larger clone falls within one base.

CDR1 is given as LNHDA and CDR2 as SQIVND, both from the germline V gene (reference sequence). CDR3 length: 14 amino acids, cysteine to phenylalanine. The only DNA kept is the CDR3, 42 bases in frame from the first base. Trimming takes 7 bases from V and 4 bases from J, and the germline ends sit 16 bases apart. This TCR was sampled from a man in his fifties with acute or convalescent COVID-19. Sequencing was carried out using peripheral blood. This sequence uses TRBV19 and TRBJ1-2; the D segment could be TRBD1, given 5 matching bases. For the CDR3, the sequence is CASTYRDSRYGYTF. The sequenced DNA: TGTGCCAGTACCTACCGGGACTCCCGCTATGGCTACACCTTC. The variable domain in full, with residues beyond the CDR3 obtained from the reference TRBV19 and TRBJ1-2 genes, is DGGITQSPKYLFRKEGQNVTLSCEQNLNHDAMYWYRQDPGQGLRLIYYSQIVNDFQKGDIAEGYSVSREKKESFPLTVTSAQKNPTAFYLCASTYRDSRYGYTFGSGTRLTVV.